These 2 T cell receptor beta chains were all obtained from the same sample, sequenced in a study of blood T cells in healthy people across ages. A sample-barcoded 5' primer and a J-beta primer mix were used in a second PCR of roughly 7 to 12 cycles. A single record per CDR3 protein comes from TCRdb applying MiXCR to the 5' RACE reads. The sample holds approximately 1.5 million distinct CDR3 sequences, approximately 39% seen once. The sequenced sample was blood. These receptors all stem from a woman aged 18-29 years in good health.

This chain connects TRBV10-3 to TRBJ2-5, with 8 bases lining up with TRBD1. CDR3 length equals 16 residues. The germline CDR1 and CDR2 sequences are ENHRY and SYGVKD. The junction had 9 bases not matched to a gene; V was cut back by 5 bases and J by 1 base. CDR3 coding DNA: TGTGCCATCAGTCCTTCCTCAGGGACAGGCCAAGAGACCCAGTACTTC. Translated, it gives CAISPSSGTGQETQYF.

This chain uses TRBV21-1 with TRBJ2-1; TRBD2 was called by the table and not checked on the DNA. TRBV21-1 corresponds to a pseudogene. The length of the CDR3 is 16 residues. As DNA, the CDR3 is TGTGCCAGCAGCCGGCGACTAGCGGGAGATGGAAATGAGCAGTTCTTC. Its protein product is CASSRRLAGDGNEQFF.